The 3 T cell receptor beta chains below come from one sample, sequenced in a study of T cell responses to AZD1222 COVID-19 vaccine. Assay used: immunoSEQ multiplex PCR; TCRdb lists only in-frame clones, some missing. The sample has 150,000 or so clones; around 90% are singletons. Here the sequenced sample was peripheral blood, taken on day 0 of MenACWY control vaccination. Source of these receptors: an adult in good health.

The chain recombines TRBV5-6 with TRBJ2-3; D is unclear. This CDR3 has 16 amino acids. In germline, CDR1 is SGHDT, CDR2 YYEEEE. Trimming pared 0 bases from V and 0 bases from J, leaving 11 bases between. CDR3 region: CASSLGTRPSTDTQYF. CDR3 coding DNA: TGTGCCAGCAGCTTGGGTACCAGGCCTAGCACAGATACGCAGTATTTT.

This chain links TRBV3-1 (or the pseudogene TRBV3-2) with TRBJ2-5; 9 bases are shared with TRBD2. Germline values: CDR1 LGHDT, CDR2 YNNKEL (reference sequence). V lost 4 bases to trimming and J lost 1 base; unmatched junction nucleotides: 4. There are 15 residues in the CDR3. CDR3 residues: CASSRKRGVQETQYF. CDR3 nucleotide sequence: TGTGCCAGCAGCCGCAAGCGGGGGGTCCAAGAGACCCAGTACTTC.

This rearrangement joins TRBV24-1 to TRBJ1-1; 9 bases are a match to TRBD1. CDR3 length: 14 residues. Germline lookup yields CDR1 KGHDR and CDR2 SFDVKD. V gave up 2 bases and J gave up 11 bases; unmatched junction bases: 8. CDR3 coding DNA: TGTGCCACCAGTGATTCCTACAGGGGGCGAGGGGCTTTCTTT. It specifies CATSDSYRGRGAFF.